This T cell receptor beta chain was observed in a study of monozygotic twins with inflammatory bowel disease. The CDR3 extends over 12 amino acids. The germline gives CDR1 SEHNR, CDR2 FQNEAQ (reference sequence). Using TCRalpha and TCRbeta cDNA, the researchers carried out two nested PCRs that lasted 16 and 9 cycles. After re-calling the 5' RACE reads, TCRdb lists one entry per CDR3 protein, DNA absent. Across around 380,000 distinct CDR3 sequences, the top ten clones capture around 2.3% of the sample. Unfractionated whole blood yielded total RNA, and T cells were not sorted. The TCR sequence derives from a human donor with ulcerative colitis or Crohn's disease, or a healthy co-twin of an affected twin (not recorded which). V usage is TRBV7-9 and J usage is TRBJ1-5; as DNA is missing, the TRBD1 call by TCRdb cannot be tested. Input material: blood. The CDR3: CASSRGDHPQHF.